This T cell receptor beta chain stems from a study of human T cells and chemical hapten exposure (dated by TCRdb to the early 2020s). Regarding the study in general: For sensitization, 2% DPC in acetone was applied to a roughly 2 cm by roughly 2 cm area of upper inner arm skin. Throughout the approximately 22-week study period, patients were also given weekly therapeutic DPC doses on the scalp. Patch testing on the upper back used Finn chambers containing 0.01% DPC, with scoring done after 6 days according to International Contact Dermatitis Research Group standards. The patient cohort, mostly female, included alopecia areata with under or over 50% scalp involvement, alopecia totalis and alopecia universalis. Libraries were pooled for sequencing, and per-sample TCR yields varied mainly because of small differences in library volumes within the pool. The study tracked peripheral blood TCR repertoire changes in vivo during primary and secondary sensitization to the hapten diphenylcyclopropenone (DPC) in alopecia patients. Patient blood was sampled pre-sensitization (week 0) and at 2, 6 and about 24 weeks after DPC sensitization. About 29 alopecia patients gave blood for TCR sequencing at one to four time points (pre-sensitization, 2, 6 and 24 weeks).

Trimming takes 0 bases from V and 2 bases from J, and the germline ends sit 8 bases apart. Spanning cysteine to phenylalanine, the CDR3 consists of 15 amino acids. Just CDR3 DNA is preserved here, 45 bases in frame from base 1. The germline V gene encodes CDR1 MNHEY and CDR2 SVGAGI. This clonotype appeared many times. Its antigen has not been determined. No per-base quality is available; no much larger clone lies one base away. Libraries were constructed by RACE. The sequencer listed for this sample is NextSeq 500. Library preparation attached unique molecular identifiers to individual cDNA molecules for quantitative, reproducible TCR counting. From each blood RNA sample, both TCR alpha and TCR beta chains were sequenced. Regarding the original processing steps: Samples had a median of roughly 100,000 TCRs, with a range from roughly 23,224 to 700,000. The Decombinator software suite was used to annotate the V, J and CDR3 of the TCR reads. Every sample was subsampled to the same number of TCRs (28,000) for the PS versus PT1 abundance plots. TCRs were defined as expanded if absent before sensitization and observed at least eight times at the 2-week time point. TCRdb itself trimmed the public reads at Q25 with fastp, ran MiXCR and retained productive beta chains. Rows with one shared CDR3 protein collapse into an entry with the most common genes and DNA. It is TCRdb's table, rather than the study itself, that gives the V and J calls and clone size. The sample contains roughly 62,000 distinct CDR3 sequences, 9.5% to 15% of them found a single time. The ten largest clones take up 2% to 3% of the sample.

The full study reports these points: Patch test score was positively correlated with the number of PT1 expanded TCRs, with significance at thresholds 8, 16 and 32 but not at 4. Significantly more large CDR3 similarity clusters were formed by expanded TCRs than by pre-sensitization or healthy control sets, consistent with antigen-driven responses. Repeated subsampling changed both the strength of the expansion versus patch-test correlation and the threshold at which that correlation became significant. No change with DPC sensitization was found in the number of TCRs above 1 in 1000 frequency, and no evidence of global repertoire structure alterations was found. Because all patients had alopecia, a presumed autoimmune disease, the immune response of the patients might differ from that of healthy individuals.

The sample's time point label, in plain terms: patch test 3, about 24 weeks after DPC sensitization. The label giving this sample's treatment or condition can be read as: therapeutic diphenylcyclopropenone sensitization with weekly scalp DPC. Blood at each patch-test visit was drawn before the patch test was applied. Patients were considered eligible if aged 18 to 70, diagnosed with alopecia and deemed suitable for DPC therapy, and patients were excluded if pregnant. Unfractionated whole blood was collected in Tempus Blood RNA tubes, and total RNA was extracted from that blood. This chain joins TRBV6-5 to TRBJ2-1; tentative D gene TRBD1, with 6 bases matching. The origin of this receptor is a man aged 25 to 45 with alopecia areata. Some clones in this sample may be carry-over from other donors' samples. The specimen comprised whole blood, sampled in connection with sensitization to the hapten diphenylcyclopropenone (DPC). The DNA sequence reads TGTGCCAGCAGTTACTCGGACAGTACCTACAATGAGCAGTTCTTC. This is translated as CASSYSDSTYNEQFF.